The 7 T cell receptor beta chains below were found in one sample sequenced in a study of T cell responses to AZD1222 COVID-19 vaccine. Assay: immunoSEQ multiplex PCR; the TCRdb copy retains only in-frame clones and omits some. The sample contains fewer than 150,000 clones, about nine tenths of which appear only once. The sample here was peripheral blood, taken on day 0 of AZD1222 vaccination. These receptors were taken from an adult in good health.

V is TRBV4-1 and J is TRBJ1-6; D gene ambiguous. Trimming cost V 4 bases and J 8 bases, with 21 bases left between them. The germline V gene encodes CDR1 MGHRA and CDR2 YSYEKL. The length of the CDR3 is 17 residues. CDR3 nucleotides: TGCGCCAGCAGCCGAGAGTTCCGGGAGTCATCGTATTCACCCCTCCACTTT. Encoded protein: CASSREFRESSYSPLHF.

The gene calls are TRBV4-2 and TRBJ2-3, with TRBD2 identical over 10 bases. The CDR3 runs to 17 residues. Germline CDR1 and CDR2: LGHNA and YNFKEQ. V lost 2 bases and J lost 1; bases outside the gene matches: 6. CDR3: CASSQLAGVGGTDTQYF. The CDR3 DNA reads as TGTGCCAGCAGCCAACTAGCGGGGGTTGGCGGCACAGATACGCAGTATTTT.

CDR3 DNA: TGTGCCATTAGAGGGGGGGACGCCACCTACGAGCAGTACTTC. This encodes CAIRGGDATYEQYF. The chain has TRBV10-3 and TRBJ2-7, with D perhaps matching TRBD2 (7 bases). The ends were cut back, 9 bases at V and 2 bases at J, with 17 bases in the middle. The germline V gene has CDR1 ENHRY and CDR2 SYGVKD. This CDR3 is built from 14 residues.

The gene calls are TRBV30 and TRBJ1-1; D ambiguous. Germline lookup yields CDR1 GTSNPN and CDR2 SVGIG (reference sequence). The ends were cut back, 3 bases at V and 1 base at J, with 9 bases in the middle. This CDR3 region has 13 residues. CDR3 protein: CAWRGLSNTEAFF. The CDR3 DNA reads as TGTGCCTGGAGAGGACTCTCGAACACTGAAGCTTTCTTT.

This clone was seen a few times. The rearrangement uses TRBV4-1 and TRBJ2-1; 16 bases are a match to TRBD2. The CDR3 runs to 20 residues. CDR1 is MGHRA and CDR2 is YSYEKL in the germline V gene. V trimming: 2 bases; J trimming: 3 bases; junction bases outside the gene matches: 10. DNA for the CDR3: TGCGCCAGCAGCCAACTGGGACTAGCGGGAGGGCCGTCGGGCTACAATGAGCAGTTCTTC. Protein product: CASSQLGLAGGPSGYNEQFF.

This clone was observed a single time. The chain employs TRBV28 and TRBJ1-2; no definite D call. Germline-derived CDR1 and CDR2 are MDHEN and SYDVKM. V lost 7 bases and J lost 4, with 7 bases in between. This CDR3 is built from 11 residues. DNA for the CDR3: TGTGCCAGCATAGCCCGCTATGGCTACACCTTC. Translation gives CASIARYGYTF.

The chain is built from TRBV6-5 and TRBJ2-2; D remains unclear. The germline V gene has CDR1 MNHEY and CDR2 SVGAGI. V lost 7 bases to trimming and J lost 8 bases, with 17 bases between them. This CDR3 has 14 amino acids. In nucleotides, the CDR3 is TGTGCCAGCACCAATGACTTTTCGGAGGGGGAGCTGTTTTTT. Residues: CASTNDFSEGELFF.